This record covers a single TCR beta chain. TCRdb keeps only in-frame clones here, not all; method: immunoSEQ multiplex PCR. The table has about 160,000 clones, 70% to 85% seen once; the top ten hold 22%. This CDR3 has 15 amino acids. V was cut by 5 bases and J by 8 bases, with 20 bases left in between. CDR1 and CDR2 from the germline V gene are SGHRS and YFSETQ. This sample is part of a study of blood T cell repertoires in COVID-19. This chain uses TRBV5-1 with TRBJ2-1, with a weak D call TRBD2 (5 bases). The specimen sequenced was peripheral blood. The clonotype originates from a woman older than 75 with acute or convalescent COVID-19. As DNA, the CDR3 is TGCGCCAGCAGACCTCAAATAACAGCCGGGGATGAGCAGTTCTTC. It encodes CASRPQITAGDEQFF.